Below are 15 T cell receptor beta chains sequenced from a single sample in a study of CD8 T cell repertoires and HIV-1 epitope variants. The protocol was immunoSEQ multiplex PCR, while the TCRdb copy is restricted to in-frame clones and leaves out a portion. The top ten hold 42% of the sample, which has roughly 5,000 clones, roughly 73% seen once. These receptors' antigens are unknown. Sequencing was done on a sample of cultured CD8+ T cells derived from PBMCs. Receptor source: a male donor with HIV.

The chain combines TRBV5-4 with TRBJ2-7; no definite D call. The length of the CDR3 is 14 residues. Trimming pared 2 bases from V and 1 base from J, leaving 10 bases between. Germline V gene data show CDR1 as SGHNT and CDR2 as YYREEE (reference sequence). The CDR3, as DNA: TGTGCCAGCAGCTTATCGGACGAATCCTACGAGCAGTACTTC. Its translation is CASSLSDESYEQYF. Drawing the rest from reference TRBV5-4 and TRBJ2-7, the complete variable domain is ETGVTQSPTHLIKTRGQQVTLRCSSQSGHNTVSWYQQALGQGPQFIFQYYREEENGRGNFPPRFSGLQFPNYSSELNVNALELDDSALYLCASSLSDESYEQYFGPGTRLTVT.

The genes are TRBV9 and TRBJ2-7; TRBD2 matches 10 bases. CDR1 SGDLS and CDR2 YYNGEE come from the germline V gene. V lost 6 bases and J lost 6; bases outside the gene matches: 9. The CDR3 consists of 14 residues. CDR3 in DNA: TGTGCCAGCAACCCAGCGGGGGGGCTCGCCGAGCAGTACTTC. This codes for CASNPAGGLAEQYF.

This chain uses TRBV5-1 with TRBJ2-1, with TRBD2 as a possible D gene (5 bases). V gave up 1 base and J gave up 6 bases, with 11 bases separating them. Germline-derived CDR1 and CDR2 are SGHRS and YFSETQ. This CDR3 is 14 amino acids long. The CDR3 here is CASSLNRGTNEQFF. Written as DNA, the CDR3 is TGCGCCAGCAGCTTGAACCGGGGTACCAATGAGCAGTTCTTC. Using reference TRBV5-1 and TRBJ2-1 for the parts outside the CDR3, the full variable domain is KAGVTQTPRYLIKTRGQQVTLSCSPISGHRSVSWYQQTPGQGLQFLFEYFSETQRNKGNFPGRFSGRQFSNSRSEMNVSTLELGDSALYLCASSLNRGTNEQFFGPGTRLTVL.

The chain has TRBV7-2 and TRBJ1-2, with D possibly TRBD1 on 6 matching bases. Trimming stripped 5 bases from V and 4 bases from J, with 23 bases between. The CDR3 length is 17 residues. CDR1 SGHTA and CDR2 FQGNSA come from the germline V gene. CDR3 loop: CASSPRSSTAGAYGYTF. The CDR3 nucleotides are TGTGCCAGCAGCCCCCGATCGTCTACGGCAGGGGCCTATGGCTACACCTTC.

The chain is built from TRBV10-1 and TRBJ1-2, with TRBD1 identical over 9 bases. J was trimmed by 5 bases and V by 0 bases; bases with no gene match: 1. The CDR3 covers 14 residues. The germline gives CDR1 WNHNN, CDR2 SYGVQD (reference sequence). The CDR3 DNA is TGCGCCAGCAGTGAGTCCGGGACAGGGTATGGCTACACCTTC. It encodes CASSESGTGYGYTF.

This clone has more than one count but fewer than ten. In DNA, the CDR3 is TGTGCCAGCAGCTTAGGGGGTGGGAGCAATCAGCCCCAGCATTTT. Translated: CASSLGGGSNQPQHF. The chain links TRBV7-6 to TRBJ1-5; D is unclear. In germline, CDR1 is SGHVS, CDR2 FNYEAQ. V was trimmed by 1 base and J by 1 base, leaving 8 bases between them. The CDR3 length is 15 residues. Full variable domain (rest looked up from reference TRBV7-6 and TRBJ1-5): GAGVSQSPRYKVTKRGQDVALRCDPISGHVSLYWYRQALGQGPEFLTYFNYEAQQDKSGLPNDRFSAERPEGSISTLTIQRTEQRDSAMYRCASSLGGGSNQPQHFGDGTRLSIL.

CDR3 residues: CASSVAPAGTGELFF. The CDR3 DNA reads as TGTGCCAGCAGTGTCGCCCCTGCGGGCACCGGGGAGCTGTTTTTT. The gene calls are TRBV2 and TRBJ2-2; D is possibly TRBD2 (5 bases). Per the germline V gene, CDR1 is SNHLY and CDR2 is FYNNEI. The CDR3 has 15 amino acids. Trimming cost V 4 bases and J 4 bases, with 13 bases left between them.

The chain recombines TRBV28 with TRBJ1-5, with 9 positions matching TRBD1. Unmatched junction bases numbered 3, after V lost 5 bases and J lost 4 bases. Germline CDR1 and CDR2: MDHEN and SYDVKM. CDR3 length equals 14 residues. CDR3 nucleotides: TGTGCCAGCAGTGAGGGGACAGGGAATCAGCCCCAGCATTTT. It is translated as CASSEGTGNQPQHF.

This clone was seen a few times. The chain links TRBV28 to TRBJ2-3; 8 bases line up with TRBD1. From germline, CDR1 is MDHEN and CDR2 SYDVKM. The V and J ends lost 1 base and 4 bases, in that order; junction bases with no gene match: 10. This CDR3 is 17 amino acids long. CDR3 in DNA: TGTGCCAGCAGTTTATTTGCAGGGGGCGAGCTTGCAGATACGCAGTATTTT. Its translation: CASSLFAGGELADTQYF.

The rearrangement joins TRBV10-2 to TRBJ1-6; D is unresolved. This CDR3 is built from 15 residues. V was shortened by 2 bases and J by 0 bases, with 5 bases between the two germline ends. Germline CDR1 and CDR2: WSHSY and SAAADI. CDR3 sequence: CASSESSSYNSPLHF. CDR3 sequence (DNA): TGCGCCAGCAGTGAGAGCAGCTCCTATAATTCACCCCTCCACTTT.

Only a few counts were recorded for this clone. V is TRBV6-5 and J is TRBJ2-5, with 12 bases fitting TRBD1. CDR1 MNHEY and CDR2 SVGAGI come from the germline V gene. V lost 3 bases, J lost 5 bases, and 7 bases stayed unmatched. The CDR3 is made up of 16 amino acids. The CDR3 region is CASSYTGQGAGETQYF. CDR3 in DNA: TGTGCCAGCAGTTATACGGGACAGGGGGCCGGGGAGACCCAGTACTTC.

The chain employs TRBV9 and TRBJ1-4; the match to TRBD1 covers 7 bases. V lost 3 bases to trimming and J lost 3 bases; unmatched junction nucleotides: 8. CDR1 and CDR2 (germline): SGDLS, YYNGEE. CDR3 length: 16 amino acids. CDR3 residues: CASSGRTGESNEKLFF. The DNA for the CDR3 is TGTGCCAGCAGCGGACGAACAGGGGAGTCTAATGAAAAACTGTTTTTT.

The chain couples TRBV28 to TRBJ1-1; D unclear. The length of the CDR3 is 11 residues. The germline V gene has CDR1 MDHEN and CDR2 SYDVKM. Trimming left V 2 bases short and J 5 bases short, with 3 bases between. The CDR3 here is CASSLMTEAFF. The CDR3, as DNA: TGTGCCAGCAGTTTAATGACTGAAGCTTTCTTT.

This clone was picked up a small number of times. Written as DNA, the CDR3 is TGTGCCAGCAGTGAAGCGCAGGGTTATAATTCACCCCTCCACTTT. This encodes CASSEAQGYNSPLHF. The V call is TRBV2, the J call TRBJ1-6; D is perhaps TRBD1 (5 bases). This CDR3 has 15 residues. Germline lookup yields CDR1 SNHLY and CDR2 FYNNEI. V lost 0 bases and J 4 bases, leaving 7 bases between the germline ends.

The V and J genes are TRBV7-9 and TRBJ2-7, with TRBD1 matching 10 bases. The CDR3 extends over 15 amino acids. Germline V gives CDR1 SEHNR, CDR2 FQNEAQ (reference sequence). V shed 2 bases, J shed 4 bases, and the junction held 5 bases outside the gene matches. The CDR3 sequence is CASSLTGTGAYEQYF. The CDR3 DNA reads as TGTGCCAGCAGCTTAACCGGGACAGGGGCTTACGAGCAGTACTTC.